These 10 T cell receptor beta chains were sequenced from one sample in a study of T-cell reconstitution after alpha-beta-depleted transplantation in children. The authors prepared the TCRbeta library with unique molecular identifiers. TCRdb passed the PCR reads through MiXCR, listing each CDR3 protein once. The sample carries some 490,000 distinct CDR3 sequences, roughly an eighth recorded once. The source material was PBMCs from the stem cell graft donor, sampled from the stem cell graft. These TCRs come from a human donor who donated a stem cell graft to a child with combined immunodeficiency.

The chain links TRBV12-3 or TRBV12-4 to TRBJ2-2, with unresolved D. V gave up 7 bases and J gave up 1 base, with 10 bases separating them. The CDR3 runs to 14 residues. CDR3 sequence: CASIVALNTGELFF. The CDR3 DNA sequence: TGTGCCAGCATCGTGGCCCTGAACACCGGGGAGCTGTTTTTT.

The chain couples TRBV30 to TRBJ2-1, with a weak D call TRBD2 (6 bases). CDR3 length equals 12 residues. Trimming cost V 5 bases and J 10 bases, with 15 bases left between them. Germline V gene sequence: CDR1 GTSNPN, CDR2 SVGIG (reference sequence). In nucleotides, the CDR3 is TGTGCCTGGGCTCCGGGACTTCGAGAGCAGTTCTTC. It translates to CAWAPGLREQFF.

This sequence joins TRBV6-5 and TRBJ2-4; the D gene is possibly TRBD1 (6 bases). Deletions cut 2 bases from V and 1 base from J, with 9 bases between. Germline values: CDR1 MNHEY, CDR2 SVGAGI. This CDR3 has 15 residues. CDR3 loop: CASSYAGAAKNIQYF. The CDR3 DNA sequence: TGTGCCAGCAGTTACGCAGGGGCGGCCAAAAACATTCAGTACTTC.

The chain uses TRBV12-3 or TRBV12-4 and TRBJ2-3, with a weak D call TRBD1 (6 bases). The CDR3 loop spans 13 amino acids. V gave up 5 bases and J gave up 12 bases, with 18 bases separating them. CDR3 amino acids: CASSTGTYIIQYF. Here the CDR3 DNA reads TGTGCCAGCAGTACAGGGACGTACATTATCCAGTATTTT.

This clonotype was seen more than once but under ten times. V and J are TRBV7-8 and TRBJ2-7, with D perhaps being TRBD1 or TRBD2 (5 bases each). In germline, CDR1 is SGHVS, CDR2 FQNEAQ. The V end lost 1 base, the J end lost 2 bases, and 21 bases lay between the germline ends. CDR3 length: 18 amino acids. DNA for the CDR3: TGTGCCAGCAGCTTAGTAAACAGGCCTAGGGACCTAACCTACGAGCAGTACTTC. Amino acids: CASSLVNRPRDLTYEQYF.

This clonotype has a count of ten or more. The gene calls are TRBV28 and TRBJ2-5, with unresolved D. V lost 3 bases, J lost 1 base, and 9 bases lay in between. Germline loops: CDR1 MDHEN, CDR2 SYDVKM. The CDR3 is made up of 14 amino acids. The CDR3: CASSFHTPQETQYF. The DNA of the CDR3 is TGTGCCAGCAGTTTCCACACCCCCCAAGAGACCCAGTACTTC.

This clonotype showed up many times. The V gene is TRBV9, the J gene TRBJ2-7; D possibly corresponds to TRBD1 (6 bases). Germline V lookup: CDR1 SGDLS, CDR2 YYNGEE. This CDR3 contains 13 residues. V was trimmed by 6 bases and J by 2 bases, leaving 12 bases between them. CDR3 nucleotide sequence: TGTGCCAGCACAGGGGACAAGCCCTACGAGCAGTACTTC. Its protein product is CASTGDKPYEQYF.

CDR3 residues: CATSDLGASGQYF. CDR3 DNA: TGTGCCACCAGTGATTTGGGAGCCTCCGGGCAGTACTTC. This chain joins TRBV24-1 and TRBJ2-7; D not certain. V lost 0 bases and J 9 bases, leaving 11 bases between the germline ends. The CDR3 covers 13 residues. Germline V gene data show CDR1 as KGHDR and CDR2 as SFDVKD.

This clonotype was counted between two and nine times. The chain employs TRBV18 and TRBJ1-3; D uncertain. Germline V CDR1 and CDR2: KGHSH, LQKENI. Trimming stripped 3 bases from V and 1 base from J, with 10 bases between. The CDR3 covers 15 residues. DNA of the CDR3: TGTGCCAGCTCACCGAACGGAATTTCTGGAAACACCATATATTTT. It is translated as CASSPNGISGNTIYF.

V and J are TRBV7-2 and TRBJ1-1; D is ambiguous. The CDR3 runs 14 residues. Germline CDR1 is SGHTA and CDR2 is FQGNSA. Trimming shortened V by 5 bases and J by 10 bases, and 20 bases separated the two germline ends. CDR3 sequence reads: CASSPRREGWGAFF. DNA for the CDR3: TGTGCCAGCAGCCCCCGGAGGGAGGGTTGGGGAGCTTTCTTT.